These T cell receptor beta chains were read from a single sample in a study of blood T cell repertoires in COVID-19. Data came from immunoSEQ multiplex PCR; TCRdb stores just in-frame clones and leaves some out. The data hold hundreds of thousands of clones, with approximately 92% observed a single time. The specimen sequenced was peripheral blood. These receptors all stem from a man between 18 and 35 years old with COVID-19, enrolled during active disease. CDR3s include the opening cysteine and the closing phenylalanine or tryptophan. D genes are given only for firm matches. Clone size is not always given. Where it is, it says once, few, many or a class for expanded clones.

v_call: TRBV14; d_call: NA; j_call: TRBJ2-2; clone_size: NA; cdr3_aa: CASSQDGGGTNTGELFF; cdr3_nt: TGTGCCAGCAGCCAAGACGGCGGCGGGACGAACACCGGGGAGCTGTTTTTT
v_call: TRBV29-1; d_call: NA; j_call: TRBJ1-2; clone_size: NA; cdr3_aa: CSARLQGGYGYTF; cdr3_nt: TGCAGCGCACGTCTACAGGGTGGCTATGGCTACACCTTC
v_call: TRBV12-5; d_call: TRBD2; j_call: TRBJ2-2; clone_size: NA; cdr3_aa: CASGQAGSSGYTGELFF; cdr3_nt: TGTGCTAGTGGTCAGGCTGGGTCTAGCGGGTACACCGGGGAGCTGTTTTTT
v_call: TRBV6-5; d_call: NA; j_call: TRBJ1-4; clone_size: NA; cdr3_aa: CASEATGGNEKLFF; cdr3_nt: TGTGCCAGCGAGGCGACGGGGGGAAATGAAAAACTGTTTTTT
v_call: TRBV5-6; d_call: NA; j_call: TRBJ1-1; clone_size: NA; cdr3_aa: CASSLGAPLGGAFF; cdr3_nt: TGTGCCAGCAGCTTGGGGGCGCCTCTGGGGGGAGCTTTCTTT
v_call: TRBV19; d_call: TRBD1; j_call: TRBJ2-2; clone_size: NA; cdr3_aa: CASSPGTGNTGELFF; cdr3_nt: TGTGCCAGTAGTCCAGGGACAGGGAACACCGGGGAGCTGTTTTTT
v_call: TRBV5-4; d_call: NA; j_call: TRBJ2-1; clone_size: NA; cdr3_aa: CASSSKQASSYNEQFF; cdr3_nt: TGTGCCAGCAGCTCCAAACAGGCTAGCTCCTACAATGAGCAGTTCTTC
v_call: TRBV18; d_call: NA; j_call: TRBJ2-7; clone_size: few; cdr3_aa: CASSPAGGNYEQYF; cdr3_nt: TGTGCCAGCTCACCAGCCGGAGGAAACTACGAGCAGTACTTC
v_call: TRBV7-6; d_call: NA; j_call: TRBJ1-1; clone_size: NA; cdr3_aa: CASSRTPNTEAFF; cdr3_nt: TGTGCCAGCAGCCGGACACCGAACACTGAAGCTTTCTTT
v_call: TRBV19; d_call: TRBD1; j_call: TRBJ2-7; clone_size: NA; cdr3_aa: CASTPRRGTGGLQQYF; cdr3_nt: TGTGCCAGTACCCCACGAAGGGGGACAGGGGGCTTACAGCAGTACTTC
v_call: TRBV30; d_call: NA; j_call: TRBJ2-1; clone_size: few; cdr3_aa: CAWTGWGDEQFF; cdr3_nt: TGTGCCTGGACCGGGTGGGGCGATGAGCAGTTCTTC
v_call: TRBV11-2; d_call: TRBD2; j_call: TRBJ2-1; clone_size: NA; cdr3_aa: CASSLAAGGPGNEQFF; cdr3_nt: TGTGCCAGCAGCTTAGCCGCGGGAGGGCCTGGCAATGAGCAGTTCTTC
v_call: TRBV2; d_call: NA; j_call: TRBJ1-5; clone_size: NA; cdr3_aa: CASSLGQIIQPQHF; cdr3_nt: TGTGCCAGCAGCCTTGGACAGATAATCCAGCCCCAGCATTTT
v_call: TRBV3-1/TRBV3-2; d_call: NA; j_call: TRBJ1-3; clone_size: few; cdr3_aa: CASRGSGNTIYF; cdr3_nt: TGTGCCAGCCGTGGGAGCGGAAACACCATATATTTT
v_call: TRBV12-3/TRBV12-4; d_call: NA; j_call: TRBJ1-1; clone_size: once; cdr3_aa: CASSLLQNEAFF; cdr3_nt: TGTGCCAGCAGTTTGCTACAGAATGAAGCTTTCTTT
v_call: TRBV4-1; d_call: TRBD1; j_call: TRBJ2-2; clone_size: once; cdr3_aa: CASSQLPGQGARGELFF; cdr3_nt: TGCGCCAGCAGCCAGCTCCCGGGACAGGGGGCGCGGGGGGAGCTGTTTTTT
v_call: TRBV12-3/TRBV12-4; d_call: NA; j_call: TRBJ2-7; clone_size: NA; cdr3_aa: CASSPTGSYEQYF; cdr3_nt: TGTGCCAGCAGTCCCACAGGATCCTACGAGCAGTACTTC
v_call: TRBV2; d_call: NA; j_call: TRBJ1-5; clone_size: NA; cdr3_aa: CASSTYSNQPQHF; cdr3_nt: TGTGCCAGCAGTACATATAGCAATCAGCCCCAGCATTTT
v_call: TRBV4-2; d_call: TRBD1; j_call: TRBJ1-1; clone_size: NA; cdr3_aa: CASSPGQSNTEAFF; cdr3_nt: TGTGCCAGCAGCCCGGGACAGTCGAACACTGAAGCTTTCTTT
v_call: TRBV2; d_call: NA; j_call: TRBJ2-5; clone_size: NA; cdr3_aa: CASGGGQTSQETQYF; cdr3_nt: TGTGCCAGCGGGGGCGGACAAACTTCTCAAGAGACCCAGTACTTC
v_call: TRBV10-3; d_call: NA; j_call: TRBJ2-5; clone_size: NA; cdr3_aa: CAIREMPESHQETQYF; cdr3_nt: TGTGCCATCAGGGAGATGCCCGAGAGTCACCAAGAGACCCAGTACTTC
v_call: TRBV24-1; d_call: TRBD2; j_call: TRBJ2-3; clone_size: NA; cdr3_aa: CATSDRLAGGGDTQYF; cdr3_nt: TGTGCCACCAGTGATCGACTAGCGGGAGGGGGAGATACGCAGTATTTT
v_call: TRBV11-2; d_call: NA; j_call: TRBJ2-7; clone_size: once; cdr3_aa: CASSTTGAEQYF; cdr3_nt: TGTGCCAGCAGCACAACAGGAGCCGAGCAGTACTTC
v_call: TRBV11-2; d_call: NA; j_call: TRBJ1-2; clone_size: many; cdr3_aa: CASSHSAAGDTEDGYTF; cdr3_nt: TGTGCCAGCAGCCATTCGGCAGCCGGGGATACGGAGGATGGCTACACCTTC
v_call: TRBV3-1/TRBV3-2; d_call: TRBD1; j_call: TRBJ1-1; clone_size: NA; cdr3_aa: CASSRGQGAEAFF; cdr3_nt: TGTGCCAGCAGCCGAGGACAGGGGGCTGAAGCTTTCTTT
v_call: TRBV21-1; d_call: NA; j_call: TRBJ2-3; clone_size: NA; cdr3_aa: CASSPGASGESTDTQYF; cdr3_nt: TGTGCCAGCAGCCCCGGAGCGAGCGGGGAGAGCACAGATACGCAGTATTTT
v_call: TRBV5-4; d_call: NA; j_call: TRBJ1-1; clone_size: NA; cdr3_aa: CASSSVGENTEAFF; cdr3_nt: TGTGCCAGCAGCTCGGTAGGGGAGAACACTGAAGCTTTCTTT
v_call: TRBV13; d_call: TRBD1; j_call: TRBJ1-2; clone_size: NA; cdr3_aa: CASSTDRSYGYTF; cdr3_nt: TGTGCCAGCAGCACGGACAGGAGCTATGGCTACACCTTC
v_call: TRBV30; d_call: TRBD1; j_call: TRBJ2-5; clone_size: NA; cdr3_aa: CAWSEQGKTQYF; cdr3_nt: TGTGCCTGGAGTGAACAGGGGAAGACCCAGTACTTC
v_call: TRBV19; d_call: NA; j_call: TRBJ1-5; clone_size: NA; cdr3_aa: CASSIVGAGGGSQHF; cdr3_nt: TGTGCCAGTAGTATAGTGGGCGCGGGCGGAGGGTCCCAGCATTTT
v_call: TRBV15; d_call: NA; j_call: TRBJ1-2; clone_size: NA; cdr3_aa: CATSRGRREGYGYTF; cdr3_nt: TGTGCCACCAGCAGAGGTCGCAGGGAGGGATATGGCTACACCTTC
v_call: TRBV10-2; d_call: NA; j_call: TRBJ2-1; clone_size: once; cdr3_aa: CASRTGRAYNEQFF; cdr3_nt: TGCGCCAGCCGGACAGGGAGGGCCTACAATGAGCAGTTCTTC
v_call: TRBV7-3; d_call: NA; j_call: TRBJ2-3; clone_size: NA; cdr3_aa: CASSLGPGSGDTQYF; cdr3_nt: TGTGCCAGCAGCTTAGGCCCAGGGTCGGGAGATACGCAGTATTTT
v_call: TRBV6-5; d_call: TRBD1; j_call: TRBJ2-3; clone_size: NA; cdr3_aa: CATWDRNTDTQYF; cdr3_nt: TGTGCCACCTGGGACAGAAATACAGATACGCAGTATTTT
v_call: TRBV3-1/TRBV3-2; d_call: NA; j_call: TRBJ2-3; clone_size: NA; cdr3_aa: CASSLYGGSTDTQYF; cdr3_nt: TGTGCCAGCAGCCTCTACGGGGGTTCCACAGATACGCAGTATTTT
v_call: TRBV5-4; d_call: NA; j_call: TRBJ1-2; clone_size: NA; cdr3_aa: CAIFLNYGYTF; cdr3_nt: TGTGCCATATTTCTTAACTATGGCTACACCTTC
v_call: TRBV4-1; d_call: TRBD2; j_call: TRBJ2-1; clone_size: NA; cdr3_aa: CASSPPGLAGVVQFF; cdr3_nt: TGCGCCAGCAGCCCTCCGGGACTAGCGGGAGTTGTGCAGTTCTTC
v_call: TRBV25-1; d_call: NA; j_call: TRBJ1-1; clone_size: NA; cdr3_aa: CASSAQGFWNTEAFF; cdr3_nt: TGTGCCAGCAGTGCCCAGGGGTTTTGGAACACTGAAGCTTTCTTT
v_call: TRBV5-1; d_call: NA; j_call: TRBJ2-2; clone_size: NA; cdr3_aa: CASSSTARGWGELFF; cdr3_nt: TGCGCCAGCAGCTCCACCGCTAGGGGCTGGGGGGAGCTGTTTTTT
v_call: TRBV6-5; d_call: NA; j_call: TRBJ2-5; clone_size: NA; cdr3_aa: CASSYSPGQETQYF; cdr3_nt: TGTGCCAGCAGTTACTCACCAGGGCAAGAGACCCAGTACTTC
v_call: TRBV9; d_call: TRBD2; j_call: TRBJ2-1; clone_size: NA; cdr3_aa: CASSVALAGENEQFF; cdr3_nt: TGTGCCAGCAGCGTAGCGCTAGCGGGGGAGAATGAGCAGTTCTTC
v_call: TRBV5-5; d_call: TRBD1; j_call: TRBJ1-2; clone_size: NA; cdr3_aa: CASSLAGTGGRDGYTF; cdr3_nt: TGTGCCAGCAGCTTGGCCGGGACAGGGGGCCGTGATGGCTACACCTTC
v_call: TRBV12-3/TRBV12-4; d_call: TRBD1; j_call: TRBJ1-5; clone_size: NA; cdr3_aa: CASSLSGGPQHF; cdr3_nt: TGTGCCAGCAGTCTCTCAGGGGGACCCCAGCATTTT
v_call: TRBV10-2; d_call: TRBD1; j_call: TRBJ1-3; clone_size: NA; cdr3_aa: CASWDSLSGNTIYF; cdr3_nt: TGCGCCAGTTGGGACAGCCTCTCTGGAAACACCATATATTTT
v_call: TRBV12-3/TRBV12-4; d_call: NA; j_call: TRBJ1-4; clone_size: NA; cdr3_aa: CASSLYSEKLFF; cdr3_nt: TGTGCCAGCAGTTTATACAGTGAAAAACTGTTTTTT
v_call: TRBV6-1; d_call: TRBD1; j_call: TRBJ1-2; clone_size: NA; cdr3_aa: CASSDPGTGGFGYTF; cdr3_nt: TGTGCCAGCAGTGACCCCGGGACAGGGGGCTTCGGCTACACCTTC
v_call: TRBV7-2; d_call: NA; j_call: TRBJ2-2; clone_size: NA; cdr3_aa: CASSTRTRTRTGELFF; cdr3_nt: TGTGCCAGCAGCACCAGAACCCGAACTAGGACCGGGGAGCTGTTTTTT
v_call: TRBV5-4; d_call: NA; j_call: TRBJ1-2; clone_size: NA; cdr3_aa: CASSRPSGSGGYTF; cdr3_nt: TGTGCCAGCAGCCGGCCGTCGGGTTCGGGTGGCTACACCTTC
v_call: TRBV5-1; d_call: TRBD2; j_call: TRBJ2-5; clone_size: NA; cdr3_aa: CASSFGTSGETQYF; cdr3_nt: TGCGCCAGCAGCTTCGGAACTAGCGGAGAGACCCAGTACTTC
v_call: TRBV5-4; d_call: NA; j_call: TRBJ2-3; clone_size: NA; cdr3_aa: CASSLGNRDTDTQYF; cdr3_nt: TGTGCCAGCAGCTTGGGAAACCGAGACACAGATACGCAGTATTTT
v_call: TRBV2; d_call: TRBD1; j_call: TRBJ2-2; clone_size: NA; cdr3_aa: CASSRTGEGTGELFF; cdr3_nt: TGTGCCAGCAGTAGGACAGGGGAAGGCACCGGGGAGCTGTTTTTT
v_call: TRBV12-3/TRBV12-4; d_call: TRBD2; j_call: TRBJ2-2; clone_size: NA; cdr3_aa: CASTPGGGELFF; cdr3_nt: TGTGCCAGCACCCCGGGGGGCGGGGAGCTGTTTTTT